These T cell receptor beta chains were read from a single sample in a study of T-cell reconstitution after alpha-beta-depleted transplantation in children. TCRdb re-derived calls from the PCR reads in MiXCR, one entry per CDR3 protein. The data hold some 840,000 distinct CDR3 sequences, with around 15% observed a single time. Sequenced material: PBMCs, mostly from graft donor cells, taken 360 days after TCRalphabeta/CD19-depleted stem cell transplant. The origin of the receptors is a male patient younger than 18 who had a stem cell transplant for acute lymphoblastic leukemia, so the T cells may come from the graft donor. Each CDR3 is given with its conserved first and last residue. The D gene is left open where the match is weak. The size of a clone is reported for some rows only, either as once, few or many, or as a class for expanded clones.

cdr3_nt: TGTGCCAGCAGTCCGGGGACAGCCCGTAGGGAGACCCAGTACTTC; cdr3_aa: CASSPGTARRETQYF; d_call: TRBD1; j_call: TRBJ2-5; clone_size: many; v_call: TRBV27
cdr3_nt: TGCAGTGCTTCACACATACGGACAGGGGGCGAATCACCCCTCCACTTT; cdr3_aa: CSASHIRTGGESPLHF; d_call: TRBD1; j_call: TRBJ1-6; clone_size: few; v_call: TRBV20-1
cdr3_nt: TGTGCCAGCAGTTACTCGAGTCTGATGTGGGACGGGACGGAGAGCACAGATACGCAGTATTTT; cdr3_aa: CASSYSSLMWDGTESTDTQYF; d_call: NA; j_call: TRBJ2-3; clone_size: few; v_call: TRBV6-2/TRBV6-3
cdr3_nt: TGCAGCGTTGAAGAGACCCAGTACTTC; cdr3_aa: CSVEETQYF; d_call: NA; j_call: TRBJ2-5; clone_size: many; v_call: TRBV29-1
cdr3_nt: TGCAGTGCTAGAGTTGGGACTTATGGCTACACCTTC; cdr3_aa: CSARVGTYGYTF; d_call: NA; j_call: TRBJ1-2; clone_size: many; v_call: TRBV20-1
cdr3_nt: TGTGCCCTCAGGGGGACTGAGACCTACGAGCAGTACTTC; cdr3_aa: CALRGTETYEQYF; d_call: NA; j_call: TRBJ2-7; clone_size: NA; v_call: TRBV7-9
cdr3_nt: TGCAGCGTTGACGCTAGCGGAACAGATACGCAGTATTTT; cdr3_aa: CSVDASGTDTQYF; d_call: TRBD2; j_call: TRBJ2-3; clone_size: NA; v_call: TRBV29-1
cdr3_nt: TGTGCCAGCAGCTTTGGAGGGGGTAGCACAGATACGCAGTATTTT; cdr3_aa: CASSFGGGSTDTQYF; d_call: NA; j_call: TRBJ2-3; clone_size: NA; v_call: TRBV5-6
cdr3_nt: TGTGCCACCAGTGACGGGCAGGGGCCATTAATGGATGAGCAGTTCTTC; cdr3_aa: CATSDGQGPLMDEQFF; d_call: NA; j_call: TRBJ2-1; clone_size: many; v_call: TRBV24-1
cdr3_nt: TGTGCCAGCAGCTTTGGGCCAACCTCAACATCAGATACGCAGTATTTT; cdr3_aa: CASSFGPTSTSDTQYF; d_call: NA; j_call: TRBJ2-3; clone_size: many; v_call: TRBV5-5
cdr3_nt: TGTGCCAGCAGCCAAATAAGGAATAGCTGGAGGTTCCAAGAGACCCACTACTTC; cdr3_aa: CASSQIRNSWRFQETHYF; d_call: NA; j_call: TRBJ2-5; clone_size: NA; v_call: TRBV4-2
cdr3_nt: TGTGCCAGCAGCTCGCCCTGGACTAGCGGGAGCTACGAGCAGTACTTC; cdr3_aa: CASSSPWTSGSYEQYF; d_call: TRBD2; j_call: TRBJ2-7; clone_size: few; v_call: TRBV5-5
cdr3_nt: TGCGCCAGCACGGAAACCCGTAGCGGGATAGAGACCCAGTACTTC; cdr3_aa: CASTETRSGIETQYF; d_call: TRBD2; j_call: TRBJ2-5; clone_size: few; v_call: TRBV5-1
cdr3_nt: TGTGCCAGCAGTAAAAAACTGCAGGGCATCGGCTCTACGCAGTATTTT; cdr3_aa: CASSKKLQGIGSTQYF; d_call: NA; j_call: TRBJ2-3; clone_size: NA; v_call: TRBV27